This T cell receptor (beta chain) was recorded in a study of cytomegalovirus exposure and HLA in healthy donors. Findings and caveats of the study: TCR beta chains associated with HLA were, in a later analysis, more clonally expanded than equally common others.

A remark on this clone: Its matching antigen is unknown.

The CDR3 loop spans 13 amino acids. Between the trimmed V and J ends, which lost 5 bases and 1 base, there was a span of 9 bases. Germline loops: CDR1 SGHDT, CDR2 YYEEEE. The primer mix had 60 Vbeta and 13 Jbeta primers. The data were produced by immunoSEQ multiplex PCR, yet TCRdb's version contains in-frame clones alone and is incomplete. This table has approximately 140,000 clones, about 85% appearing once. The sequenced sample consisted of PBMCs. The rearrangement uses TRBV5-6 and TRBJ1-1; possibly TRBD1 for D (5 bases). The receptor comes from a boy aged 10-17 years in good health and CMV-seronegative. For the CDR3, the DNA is TGTGCCAGCAGGGGAGGGGAGAACACTGAAGCTTTCTTT. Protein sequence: CASRGGENTEAFF.